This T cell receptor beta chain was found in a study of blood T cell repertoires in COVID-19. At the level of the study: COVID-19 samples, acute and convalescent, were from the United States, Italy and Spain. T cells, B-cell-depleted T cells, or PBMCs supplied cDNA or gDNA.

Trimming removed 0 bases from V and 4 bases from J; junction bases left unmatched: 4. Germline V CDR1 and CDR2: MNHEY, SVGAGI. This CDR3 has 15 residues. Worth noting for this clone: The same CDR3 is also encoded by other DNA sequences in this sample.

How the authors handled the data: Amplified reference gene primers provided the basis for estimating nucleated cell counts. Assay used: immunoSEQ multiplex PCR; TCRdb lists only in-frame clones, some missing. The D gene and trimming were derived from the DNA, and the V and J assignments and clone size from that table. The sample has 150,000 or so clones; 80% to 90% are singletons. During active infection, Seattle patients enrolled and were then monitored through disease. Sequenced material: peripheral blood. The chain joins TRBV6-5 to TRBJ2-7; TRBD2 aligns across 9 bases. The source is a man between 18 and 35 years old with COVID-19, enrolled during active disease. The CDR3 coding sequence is TGTGCCAGCAGTTACTCGACTAGCGGATCTTACGAGCAGTACTTC. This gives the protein CASSYSTSGSYEQYF.